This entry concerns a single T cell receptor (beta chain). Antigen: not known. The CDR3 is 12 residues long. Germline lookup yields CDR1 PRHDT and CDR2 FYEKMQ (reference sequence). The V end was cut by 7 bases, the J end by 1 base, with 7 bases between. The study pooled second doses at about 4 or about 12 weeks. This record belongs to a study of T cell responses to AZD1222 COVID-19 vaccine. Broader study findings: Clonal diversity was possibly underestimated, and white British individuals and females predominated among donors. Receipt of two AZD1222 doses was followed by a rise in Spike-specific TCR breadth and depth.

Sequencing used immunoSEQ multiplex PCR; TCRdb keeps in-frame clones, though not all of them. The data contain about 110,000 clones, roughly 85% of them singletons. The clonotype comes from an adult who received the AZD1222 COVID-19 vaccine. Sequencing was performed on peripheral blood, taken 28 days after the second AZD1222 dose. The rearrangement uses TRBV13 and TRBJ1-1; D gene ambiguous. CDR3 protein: CASTEQNTEAFF. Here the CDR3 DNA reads TGTGCCAGCACCGAACAGAACACTGAAGCTTTCTTT.